This T cell receptor beta chain was recorded in a study of blood T cell repertoires in COVID-19 (dated by TCRdb to the early 2020s). Regarding the research as a whole: Samples covering the acute and convalescent phases of COVID-19 were provided by collaborators in the United States, Italy and Spain. The repertoires were released in a freely available public database meant as a resource for research on the immune response to SARS-CoV-2. Samples were obtained from the ongoing ImmuneRACE study (first 160 participants) and from 1,254 subjects provided by 6 global collaborators. The prospective study material was composed of cDNA or gDNA derived from T cells, B-cell-depleted T cells, or PBMCs. HLA class I and class II types, where available, came from metadata supplied by the sample provider rather than from assay-based typing. The dataset comprised deeply sampled blood TCRbeta repertoires from subjects exposed to, actively infected with, or recovered from COVID-19. The sample metadata nearly always contained a de-identified subject ID, COVID-19 status, age in years and sex.

On this clone: It has no known antigen specificity. No base quality values were provided; no much bigger clone lies one nucleotide off.

The immunoSEQ Assay, a bias-controlled multiplex PCR, was used to amplify TCRbeta CDR3 regions from genomic DNA. Processing in the source paper ran as follows. The number of nucleated cells in each sample was estimated from the amplification of reference gene primers within the assay. To quantify the absolute abundance of each unique TCRbeta CDR3 rearrangement, sequence reads were collapsed and filtered. For each sample, productive Simpson clonality was calculated as the square root of Simpson's diversity index across productive rearrangements. TCRdb stores this immuneACCESS table with in-frame sequences only. Part of the clones is absent; in the studies checked, under half of the shortfall reflects unresolved V genes, and no reason is known for the rest. The D gene and trimming were derived from the DNA, and the V and J assignments and clone size from that table. Present in this sample are roughly 250,000 clones, about 89% of which were seen just once. The ten largest clones capture roughly 0.8% of the sample.

Summary of the overall study and its limitations: The amount of clinical and demographic metadata varied by source and participant and was provided uncurated.

The collaborating institutions used their own protocols to collect whole blood in K2EDTA tubes. For TCRbeta analysis, collaborators shipped samples as frozen whole blood, isolated PBMCs, or DNA extracted from either of those sample types. V and J are truncated by 1 base and 0 bases respectively, leaving an intervening sequence of 9 bases. The germline V gene encodes CDR1 SGHRS and CDR2 YFSETQ. From its cysteine to its phenylalanine, the CDR3 spans 15 amino acids. Solely the CDR3 DNA is kept, with 45 bases framed from the first base. The sequence is built from TRBV5-1 and TRBJ2-3, with the D segment identity uncertain. Sequencing was done on a sample of peripheral blood. The sequence came from a man aged 25-40 years with acute or convalescent COVID-19. CDR3 loop: CASSLSTHSTDTQYF. The base sequence is TGCGCCAGCAGCTTGTCTACCCATAGCACAGATACGCAGTATTTT. The entire variable domain, with the stretches around the CDR3 drawn from the reference TRBV5-1 and TRBJ2-3 proteins, is KAGVTQTPRYLIKTRGQQVTLSCSPISGHRSVSWYQQTPGQGLQFLFEYFSETQRNKGNFPGRFSGRQFSNSRSEMNVSTLELGDSALYLCASSLSTHSTDTQYFGPGTRLTVL.